This TCR beta chain was recovered during a study of shared clonotypes between healthy human individuals. Study observations and caveats: Blood alone was sampled, and tissue repertoires likely differ. The represented genetic and exposure-history diversity was limited by the small number of donors.

This CDR3 comprises 15 residues. Trimming cost V 5 bases and J 1 base, with 13 bases left between them. CDR1 and CDR2 (germline): SNHLY, FYNNEI. Adult Caucasians living in Nashville, Tennessee made up all of the donors. Clones were read by immunoSEQ multiplex PCR, and TCRdb kept only the in-frame ones, dropping some. The table records about 470,000 clones, around 79% of them present only once. Comments on this clone: Its antigen remains unidentified.

The material sequenced was PBMCs. The TCR comes from a middle-aged woman in good health. Some clones in this sample may be carry-over from other donors' samples. This chain links TRBV2 with TRBJ2-3, with D unresolved. Here the CDR3 reads CASSFRPAGTDTQYF. In DNA, the CDR3 is TGTGCCAGCAGTTTCCGCCCAGCCGGCACAGATACGCAGTATTTT.